This T cell receptor beta chain was found in a study of blood T cell repertoires in COVID-19 (dated by TCRdb to the early 2020s). As for the study more broadly: The collaborator samples originated in the United States, Italy and Spain and spanned the acute and convalescent phases of COVID-19. The repertoires were released in a freely available public database intended as a resource for research on the immune response to SARS-CoV-2. Deeply sampled blood TCRbeta repertoires from subjects exposed to, actively infected with, or recovered from COVID-19 were included in the dataset. Samples were obtained from the ongoing ImmuneRACE study (first 160 participants) and from 1,254 subjects provided by 6 global collaborators. Where HLA class I and class II types were available, the types were taken from metadata supplied by the sample provider, not from assay-based typing. Sample metadata almost always included a de-identified subject ID, COVID-19 status, age in years and sex. The prospective study material was composed of cDNA or gDNA derived from T cells, B-cell-depleted T cells, or PBMCs.

Points the paper makes about the study in general: Clinical and demographic metadata were provided uncurated, with the amount varying by source and participant.

TCRbeta CDR3 regions were amplified from genomic DNA by means of the immunoSEQ Assay, a bias-controlled multiplex PCR. The study's processing was this. The number of nucleated cells in each sample was estimated from the amplification of reference gene primers within the assay. Sequence reads were collapsed and filtered to measure the absolute abundance of every unique TCRbeta CDR3 rearrangement. Productive Simpson clonality was computed per sample as the square root of Simpson's diversity index over productive rearrangements. Sourced from immuneACCESS, this table was stored by TCRdb with only in-frame sequences that have V and J called. A share of the clones is absent; for the studies checked, an unresolved V gene accounts for under half, and the remainder has no known explanation. The V and J calls and clone size were taken over from that table, and D and trimming were inferred from the DNA. In all, the sample holds roughly 250,000 clones, and roughly 82% of those were seen once. Approximately 2.1% of the sample is in the top ten clones.

Participants in the prospective study were enrolled through a virtual design, were aged roughly 18 to 90 years, and lived in 24 United States geographic areas. Cohort assignment in the prospective study relied on participant-reported clinical history from a screening survey and a study questionnaire. Recovered participants in ImmuneRACE Cohort 3 were defined by two consecutive negative NP/OP PCR tests, clearance by a healthcare professional, or resolution of symptoms. In the prospective study, mobile phlebotomists collected whole blood, serum and a nasopharyngeal or oropharyngeal swab from each participant. Additional blood draws and questionnaires over an approximately 2-month period could optionally be provided by prospective study participants. Blood samples from the prospective study were shipped frozen or at room temperature prior to DNA extraction. About this clone: Its antigen has not been determined. No base qualities exist here, and no much larger clone lies one base off it.

Spanning cysteine to phenylalanine, the CDR3 consists of 11 amino acids. Only the CDR3 portion is preserved as DNA: 33 bases, with reading frame beginning at the first base. At the junction V is shortened by 5 bases and J by 7 bases, with 12 bases in between. The germline V gene (reference sequence) supplies CDR1 DFQATT and CDR2 SNEGSKA. Recombination connected TRBV20-1 to TRBJ2-7; the D gene is possibly TRBD2, with 5 bases matching. This TCR derives from a woman in her forties or fifties who had recovered from COVID-19. Sequenced input: PBMCs or T cells enriched from blood (not recorded which). The nucleotide sequence is TGCAGTGCTCCTAGCCCGGGAGAGCAGTACTTC. This encodes CSAPSPGEQYF.